The rows below give T cell receptor beta chains drawn from one sample of a study of shared clonotypes between healthy human individuals. Sequencing used immunoSEQ multiplex PCR; TCRdb keeps in-frame clones, though not all of them. The table records roughly 1,000,000 clones, about 80% of them present only once. Input material: memory CD4+ T cells from PBMCs. These TCRs come from a man aged 18 to 29 in good health. Some clones in this sample may be carry-over from other donors' samples. CDR3s include the opening cysteine and the closing phenylalanine or tryptophan. The order of the fields is clone size, V gene, D gene, J gene, CDR3 protein, CDR3 DNA. A D gene is named only where the DNA matches it firmly. A clone size is listed for some rows: how often the clone was seen (once, few, many), or a class if it is expanded.

clone size: -; V gene: TRBV30; D gene: -; J gene: TRBJ2-1; CDR3 protein: CAWYKGGSYNEQFF; CDR3 DNA: TGTGCCTGGTACAAGGGGGGCTCCTACAATGAGCAGTTCTTC
clone size: few; V gene: TRBV5-1; D gene: TRBD2; J gene: TRBJ2-7; CDR3 protein: CASSLDSGRFYEQYF; CDR3 DNA: TGCGCCAGCAGCTTGGATAGCGGGAGATTCTACGAGCAGTACTTC
clone size: -; V gene: TRBV11-2; D gene: -; J gene: TRBJ2-5; CDR3 protein: CASSPIRTVQETQYF; CDR3 DNA: TGTGCCAGCAGCCCGATAAGGACAGTCCAAGAGACCCAGTACTTC
clone size: -; V gene: TRBV9; D gene: TRBD1; J gene: TRBJ1-3; CDR3 protein: CASSPRGQGPGNTIYF; CDR3 DNA: TGTGCCAGCAGCCCCCGAGGACAGGGACCTGGAAACACCATATATTTT
clone size: -; V gene: TRBV28; D gene: -; J gene: TRBJ2-5; CDR3 protein: CASGVGSQETQYF; CDR3 DNA: TGTGCCAGCGGGGTAGGAAGCCAAGAGACCCAGTACTTC
clone size: -; V gene: TRBV12-5; D gene: -; J gene: TRBJ2-1; CDR3 protein: CASGSGGGSEQFF; CDR3 DNA: TGTGCTAGTGGTTCGGGAGGGGGCAGTGAGCAGTTCTTC
clone size: -; V gene: TRBV19; D gene: TRBD1; J gene: TRBJ1-3; CDR3 protein: CASSGTGRSGNTIYF; CDR3 DNA: TGTGCCAGTAGCGGGACAGGACGCTCTGGAAACACCATATATTTT
clone size: -; V gene: TRBV10-3; D gene: -; J gene: TRBJ1-3; CDR3 protein: CAISEGGRLGNTIYF; CDR3 DNA: TGTGCCATCAGTGAGGGAGGACGTTTAGGAAACACCATATATTTT
clone size: -; V gene: TRBV6-5; D gene: -; J gene: TRBJ1-5; CDR3 protein: CASSTSNQPQHF; CDR3 DNA: TGTGCCAGCTCAACCAGCAATCAGCCCCAGCATTTT
clone size: -; V gene: TRBV30; D gene: TRBD1; J gene: TRBJ2-2; CDR3 protein: CAWSQLTGADGELFF; CDR3 DNA: TGTGCCTGGAGCCAACTGACAGGGGCTGACGGGGAGCTGTTTTTT
clone size: -; V gene: TRBV5-4; D gene: -; J gene: TRBJ2-3; CDR3 protein: CASSLRDRTDTQYF; CDR3 DNA: TGTGCCAGCAGCTTGCGGGATCGCACAGATACGCAGTATTTT
clone size: -; V gene: TRBV6-1; D gene: -; J gene: TRBJ2-5; CDR3 protein: CASSEDRRRGTQYF; CDR3 DNA: TGTGCCAGCAGTGAAGATCGGCGGAGGGGGACCCAGTACTTC
clone size: -; V gene: TRBV18; D gene: -; J gene: TRBJ2-7; CDR3 protein: CASSPQSRGPYEQYF; CDR3 DNA: TGTGCCAGCTCACCACAAAGTAGGGGACCCTACGAGCAGTACTTC
clone size: many; V gene: TRBV6-1; D gene: TRBD1; J gene: TRBJ2-2; CDR3 protein: CASGSTGALFF; CDR3 DNA: TGTGCCAGCGGGTCGACAGGGGCGCTGTTTTTT
clone size: -; V gene: TRBV7-3; D gene: -; J gene: TRBJ2-7; CDR3 protein: CASSPDGRPYEQYF; CDR3 DNA: TGTGCCAGCAGCCCCGACGGCAGACCCTACGAGCAGTACTTC
clone size: -; V gene: TRBV27; D gene: TRBD1; J gene: TRBJ1-5; CDR3 protein: CASSLGQGRFSSQPQHF; CDR3 DNA: TGTGCCAGCAGTCTAGGACAGGGGAGGTTCAGCTCTCAGCCCCAGCATTTT